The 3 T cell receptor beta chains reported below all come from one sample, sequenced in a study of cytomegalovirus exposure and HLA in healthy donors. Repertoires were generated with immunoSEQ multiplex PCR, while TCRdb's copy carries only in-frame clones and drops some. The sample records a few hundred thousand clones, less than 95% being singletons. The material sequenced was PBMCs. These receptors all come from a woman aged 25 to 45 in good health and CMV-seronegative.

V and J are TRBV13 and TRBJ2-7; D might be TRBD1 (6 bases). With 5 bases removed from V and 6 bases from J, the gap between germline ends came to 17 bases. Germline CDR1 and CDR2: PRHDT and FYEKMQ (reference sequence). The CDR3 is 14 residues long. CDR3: CASSPRDNSLEQYF. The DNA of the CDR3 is TGTGCCAGCAGCCCCCGGGACAACTCCCTCGAGCAGTACTTC.

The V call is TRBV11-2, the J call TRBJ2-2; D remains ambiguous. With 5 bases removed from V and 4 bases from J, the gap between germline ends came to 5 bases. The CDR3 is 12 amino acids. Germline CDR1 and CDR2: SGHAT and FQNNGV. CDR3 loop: CASSPATGELFF. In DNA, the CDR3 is TGTGCCAGCAGCCCTGCCACCGGGGAGCTGTTTTTT.

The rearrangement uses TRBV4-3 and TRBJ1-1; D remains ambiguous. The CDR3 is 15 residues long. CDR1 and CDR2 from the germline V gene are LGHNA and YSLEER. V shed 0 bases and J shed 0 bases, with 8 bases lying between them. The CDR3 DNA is TGCGCCAGCAGCCAAGATGGTGACCTGAACACTGAAGCTTTCTTT. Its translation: CASSQDGDLNTEAFF.